This is a list of T cell receptor beta chains from one sample in a study. TCRdb itself ran the 5' RACE reads through MiXCR, one entry per CDR3 protein. The sample lists about 61,000 distinct CDR3 sequences, just under 30% occurring once. The sample was tumor-infiltrating naive CD4+ T cells sorted from the breast tumor. The receptors come from a female donor with breast cancer. Each CDR3 is given with its conserved first and last residue. The D gene is left open where the match is weak. Only some rows state a clone size, as once, few, many or a class for expanded clones.

v_call,clone_size,j_call,d_call,cdr3_aa,cdr3_nt
TRBV9,many,TRBJ2-1,-,CASSVGIGGGYNEQFF,TGTGCCAGCAGCGTAGGGATAGGGGGAGGTTACAATGAGCAGTTCTTC
TRBV4-3,many,TRBJ1-1,-,CASSHTGGGRYTEAFF,TGCGCCAGCAGCCACACCGGGGGGGGGCGATACACTGAAGCTTTCTTT
TRBV12-3/TRBV12-4,many,TRBJ1-2,-,CASRPATRKIRGYTF,TGTGCCAGCCGACCTGCTACCCGTAAGATTCGGGGCTACACCTTC
TRBV20-1,-,TRBJ2-7,TRBD2,CSARTPLAGTYEQYF,TGCAGTGCTAGAACCCCGCTAGCGGGAACCTACGAGCAGTACTTC
TRBV4-2,few,TRBJ1-2,-,CASSQGLNYGYTF,TGTGCCAGCAGCCAAGGGCTTAACTATGGCTACACCTTC
TRBV4-1,many,TRBJ1-2,-,CASSPVTNYGYTF,TGCGCCAGCAGCCCAGTAACTAACTATGGCTACACCTTC
TRBV27,-,TRBJ2-7,TRBD1,CASSLRGLSYEQYF,TGTGCCAGCAGTCTCAGGGGGCTCTCCTACGAGCAGTACTTC
TRBV20-1,many,TRBJ2-7,-,CSASLGYEQYF,TGCAGTGCTAGTCTGGGCTACGAGCAGTACTTC
TRBV6-1,-,TRBJ2-2,-,CASSGARRSGELFF,TGTGCCAGCAGTGGGGCACGCAGGTCCGGGGAGCTGTTTTTT
TRBV29-1,-,TRBJ2-5,-,CSVSRDSETQCF,TGCAGCGTTAGCCGGGACTCAGAGACCCAGTGCTTC
TRBV9,few,TRBJ1-4,-,CASSVGNPGSNEKLFF,TGTGCCAGCAGCGTAGGTAACCCTGGCAGCAATGAAAAACTGTTTTTT
TRBV5-4,-,TRBJ2-7,TRBD2,CASSLGTAGLAGLYEQYF,TGTGCCAGCAGCTTGGGGACAGCCGGACTAGCGGGACTCTACGAGCAGTACTTC
TRBV20-1,-,TRBJ1-1,-,CSAEDGMNTEAFF,TGCAGTGCTGAGGACGGAATGAACACTGAAGCTTTCTTT
TRBV2,-,TRBJ1-1,TRBD1,CASSIGQGAVAFF,TGTGCCAGCAGTATCGGACAGGGGGCTGTTGCTTTCTTT
TRBV6-5,many,TRBJ2-2,-,CASSYTRANTGELFF,TGTGCCAGCAGTTATACCCGAGCGAACACCGGGGAGCTGTTTTTT
TRBV12-3/TRBV12-4,-,TRBJ2-5,TRBD2,CASSLQAGGKETQYF,TGTGCCAGCAGTCTCCAAGCGGGGGGGAAAGAGACCCAGTACTTC
TRBV20-1,-,TRBJ2-7,TRBD1,CSARDRDRGNYEQYF,TGCAGTGCTAGAGACCGGGACAGGGGAAACTACGAGCAGTACTTC
TRBV4-1,few,TRBJ2-3,-,CASSQGVGARTDTQYF,TGCGCCAGCAGCCAAGGAGTAGGGGCCCGGACAGATACGCAGTATTTT
TRBV2,few,TRBJ1-5,-,CASSEWVRQPQHF,TGTGCCAGCAGTGAATGGGTTAGGCAGCCCCAGCATTTT
TRBV7-6,few,TRBJ2-1,TRBD2,CASSPGLAGENVNEQFF,TGTGCCAGCAGCCCAGGACTAGCGGGAGAGAACGTAAATGAGCAGTTCTTC
TRBV4-2,-,TRBJ1-1,-,CASSQDPINTEAFF,TGTGCCAGCAGCCAAGACCCCATAAACACTGAAGCTTTCTTT
TRBV2,few,TRBJ1-5,-,CASSEAAGIQPQHF,TGTGCCAGCAGTGAAGCCGCGGGCATTCAGCCCCAGCATTTT
TRBV25-1,-,TRBJ2-1,-,CASTRAGNEQFF,TGTGCCAGCACAAGAGCGGGTAATGAGCAGTTCTTC
TRBV6-5,-,TRBJ2-2,TRBD1,CANSSGPGGATGKLFF,TGTGCCAACAGTTCGGGACCAGGGGGCGCCACCGGGAAGCTGTTTTTT
TRBV6-1,few,TRBJ1-6,-,CASRDIANSPLHF,TGTGCCAGTCGGGACATTGCTAATTCACCCCTCCACTTT
TRBV11-2,-,TRBJ1-3,-,CASSPGSAGNTIYF,TGTGCCAGCAGCCCGGGGTCTGCCGGAAACACCATATATTTT
TRBV7-3,-,TRBJ2-3,TRBD2,CASSLNMRGTTADTRYF,TGTGCCAGCAGCTTAAATATGCGGGGGACCACAGCAGATACGCGGTATTTT
TRBV9,few,TRBJ1-3,TRBD1,CASSANRRDRDEGNTIYF,TGTGCCAGCAGCGCAAATCGCCGGGACAGGGACGAGGGAAACACCATATATTTT
TRBV30,-,TRBJ1-4,TRBD1,CAWEDRSWEKLFF,TGTGCCTGGGAGGACAGGTCTTGGGAAAAACTGTTTTTT
TRBV12-3/TRBV12-4,-,TRBJ2-5,-,CASSLSKLETQYF,TGTGCCAGCAGTTTGTCGAAGTTGGAGACCCAGTACTTC
TRBV5-5,-,TRBJ1-2,-,CASSLFHGYTF,TGTGCCAGCAGCTTGTTTCATGGCTACACCTTC
TRBV9,-,TRBJ2-1,TRBD1,CASSGGQDYNEQFF,TGTGCCAGCAGCGGGGGACAGGACTACAATGAGCAGTTCTTC
TRBV7-8,few,TRBJ2-1,TRBD2,CASSSLAGRTYNEQFF,TGTGCCAGCAGCTCCTTAGCGGGACGGACGTACAATGAGCAGTTCTTC
TRBV29-1,-,TRBJ2-5,-,CSVSNPTGSQETQYF,TGCAGCGTCTCCAACCCCACTGGCTCCCAAGAGACCCAGTACTTC